The next 28 T cell receptor beta chains were all read from a single sample in a study of shared T cell receptors in the human thymus. Using immunoSEQ multiplex PCR, the repertoire was profiled, and TCRdb retains in-frame clones only, with some absent. The data show about 400,000 clones, approximately 95% seen once. Input material: thymocytes. These receptors were collected from a human donor.

This chain uses TRBV19 with TRBJ1-4; D might be TRBD1 (6 bases). Trimming removed 6 bases at V and 8 bases at J, with 13 bases between. Germline CDR1 reads LNHDA; CDR2 reads SQIVND (reference sequence). The CDR3 spans 13 residues. Written as DNA, the CDR3 is TGTGCCAGTAGCGGCAGGGGAGGAGAAAAACTGTTTTTT. Protein product: CASSGRGGEKLFF.

This clone was detected only once. The V call is TRBV28, the J call TRBJ1-3; D perhaps matches TRBD1 (5 bases). Germline V lookup: CDR1 MDHEN, CDR2 SYDVKM. Trimming removed 10 bases at V and 4 bases at J, with 17 bases between. The CDR3 runs to 14 residues. The CDR3 loop is CATTLKGRGNTIYF. DNA of the CDR3: TGTGCCACTACACTAAAGGGGAGGGGAAACACCATATATTTT.

Details on this clone: This CDR3 is also generated by other DNA sequences in the sample. The chain recombines TRBV9 with TRBJ2-7; D may be TRBD2 (5 bases). The CDR3 extends over 14 amino acids. Trimming shortened V by 0 bases and J by 0 bases, and 7 bases separated the two germline ends. Germline CDR1 reads SGDLS; CDR2 reads YYNGEE. The CDR3 region is CASSVVGSSYEQYF. In nucleotides, the CDR3 is TGTGCCAGCAGCGTAGTAGGGAGCTCCTACGAGCAGTACTTC.

The genes are TRBV7-2 and TRBJ2-7; TRBD2 aligns across 9 bases. Germline V gives CDR1 SGHTA, CDR2 FQGNSA. The CDR3 sequence is 19 residues long. V was pared by 1 base and J by 7 bases, with 20 bases of the junction left unmatched. The CDR3 nucleotides are TGTGCCAGCAGCTTAGAGGGTAGCGGGAGTGGCCCCAGGTCCTGGGAGCAGTACTTC. Encoded protein: CASSLEGSGSGPRSWEQYF.

A remark on this clone: One end of the junction does not line up with germline, which may come from a read error. The V call is TRBV10-1, the J call TRBJ2-7; 9 bases are a match to TRBD1. The CDR3 loop spans 14 amino acids. Germline V gene data show CDR1 as WNHNN and CDR2 as SYGVQD (reference sequence). The CDR3 is CASNRDRESSEQYF. CDR3 coding DNA: TGCGCCAGCAACCGGGACAGGGAGTCCTCCGAGCAGTACTTC.

CDR3 DNA sequence: TGTGCCAGCAGCGGAGGGACGATCGGGCCCTACAATGAGCAGTTCTTC. It codes for CASSGGTIGPYNEQFF. The J gene is TRBJ2-1, the V gene TRBV5-4; D may be TRBD2 (6 bases). Germline V gene sequence: CDR1 SGHNT, CDR2 YYREEE (reference sequence). V shed 4 bases and J shed 2 bases, with 16 bases lying between them. This CDR3 comprises 16 residues.

The rearrangement uses TRBV15 and TRBJ2-7; 8 positions agree with TRBD2. Germline V gene lookup returns CDR1 LNHNV and CDR2 YYDKDF (reference sequence). The CDR3 loop spans 17 amino acids. The V segment lost 1 base and the J segment 1 base; nucleotides outside the gene matches: 9. CDR3 DNA: TGTGCCACCAGCAGAGTTTCTCTCGGGGGGGGATCCTACGAGCAGTACTTC. Translated: CATSRVSLGGGSYEQYF.

The chain joins TRBV4-1 to TRBJ2-7; D gene uncertain. CDR3 size: 12 residues. The germline V and J ends were trimmed by 1 base and 5 bases, with 6 bases remaining between them. CDR1 MGHRA and CDR2 YSYEKL come from the germline V gene. The CDR3 protein is CASSQVQNEQYF. The CDR3 nucleotides read TGCGCCAGCAGCCAAGTTCAAAACGAGCAGTACTTC.

This chain uses TRBV27 with TRBJ2-7; possible D gene TRBD2, 5 bases. The CDR3 runs to 14 residues. Germline V CDR1 and CDR2: MNHEY, SMNVEV (reference sequence). V was shortened by 0 bases and J by 4 bases, with 10 bases between the two germline ends. The CDR3 here is CASSLSGIRYEQYF. CDR3 bases: TGTGCCAGCAGTTTATCCGGGATTAGGTACGAGCAGTACTTC.

This chain uses TRBV14 with TRBJ2-5; D ambiguous. Looked up from germline, CDR1 is SGHDN and CDR2 is FVKESK. V lost 5 bases, J lost 2 bases, and 21 bases lay in between. The CDR3 is 17 residues long. CDR3 nucleotide sequence: TGTGCCAGCAGCGTCCAGTCCCCCTCGCGGAGACAAGAGACCCAGTACTTC. This codes for CASSVQSPSRRQETQYF.

The chain recombines TRBV7-2 with TRBJ1-3, with D tentatively TRBD1 (6 bases). The V and J ends lost 5 bases and 2 bases respectively, with 13 bases between them. Per germline, CDR1 SGHTA and CDR2 FQGNSA. The CDR3 is 15 residues long. The CDR3 spells CASSRRTAAGNTIYF. Here the CDR3 DNA reads TGTGCCAGCAGCCGGAGGACAGCTGCTGGAAACACCATATATTTT.

V usage is TRBV6-4 and J usage is TRBJ2-3; 7 bases match TRBD2. There are 15 residues in the CDR3. V shed 5 bases, J shed 4 bases, and the junction held 9 bases outside the gene matches. The germline V gene encodes CDR1 MRHNA and CDR2 SNTAGT. In nucleotides, the CDR3 is TGTGCCAGCAGTTTCAGCGGGGCTCTTCCAGATACGCAGTATTTT. Encoded protein: CASSFSGALPDTQYF.

This sequence joins TRBV28 and TRBJ2-3; D ambiguous. V gave up 5 bases and J gave up 3 bases, with 15 bases separating them. The CDR3 sequence is 15 residues long. Germline CDR1 and CDR2: MDHEN and SYDVKM. CDR3 protein: CASSPPVRSTDTQYF. The DNA for the CDR3 is TGTGCCAGCAGTCCCCCTGTTAGATCAACAGATACGCAGTATTTT.

The count of this clone is one. The chain is built from TRBV25-1 and TRBJ2-7, with 7 bases that match TRBD1. This CDR3 is built from 15 residues. The germline V gene encodes CDR1 MGHDK and CDR2 SYGVNS. The trim removed 5 bases at V and 4 bases at J, leaving 11 bases unmatched. The CDR3 nucleotides read TGTGCCAGCAGTTCCCGCGACAGGGTTAGGTACGAGCAGTACTTC. Protein product: CASSSRDRVRYEQYF.

Written as DNA, the CDR3 is TGTGCCAGCAGCCAGTCATCGGGACATAATTTTGGCTACACCTTC. It encodes CASSQSSGHNFGYTF. This chain connects TRBV7-2 to TRBJ1-2, with D perhaps TRBD1 (6 bases). CDR1 is SGHTA and CDR2 is FQGNSA in the germline V gene. CDR3 length equals 15 residues. The V end lost 5 bases, the J end lost 7 bases, and 20 bases lay between the germline ends.

This sequence joins TRBV28 and TRBJ1-3, with D perhaps matching TRBD1 (5 bases). The germline V and J ends were trimmed by 1 base and 0 bases, with 19 bases remaining between them. Germline V gene sequence: CDR1 MDHEN, CDR2 SYDVKM. The CDR3 length is 19 residues. The CDR3 protein is CASSLSASGEFLSGNTIYF. CDR3 sequence (DNA): TGTGCCAGCAGTTTATCAGCTTCGGGGGAGTTCCTCTCTGGAAACACCATATATTTT.

The chain combines TRBV10-3 with TRBJ1-2; a weak D match, TRBD1 (5 bases). V lost 0 bases, J lost 5 bases, and 13 bases lay in between. This CDR3 region has 15 residues. CDR1 and CDR2 from the germline V gene are ENHRY and SYGVKD. The CDR3 DNA follows: TGTGCCATCAGTGAGTCGCAACAGGCGACTTATGGCTACACCTTC. As protein: CAISESQQATYGYTF.

V usage is TRBV27 and J usage is TRBJ2-3; D may be TRBD1 (5 bases). Germline CDR1 and CDR2: MNHEY and SMNVEV (reference sequence). V was trimmed by 5 bases and J by 5 bases, leaving 14 bases between them. This CDR3 has 14 amino acids. The CDR3, as DNA: TGTGCCAGCAGTCACTACCCCACAGGAGATACGCAGTATTTT. Its translation is CASSHYPTGDTQYF.

The chain employs TRBV10-2 and TRBJ2-5; no clear D. V lost 7 bases to trimming and J lost 4 bases, with 10 bases between them. CDR3 length equals 12 residues. CDR1 and CDR2 from the germline V gene are WSHSY and SAAADI. This CDR3 is CASKNARETQYF. The CDR3 region has the DNA TGCGCCAGCAAAAACGCCCGAGAGACCCAGTACTTC.

The chain links TRBV7-9 to TRBJ2-1, with a tentative D call TRBD2 (6 bases). Trimming pared 1 base from V and 1 base from J, leaving 11 bases between. CDR1 is SEHNR, CDR2 FQNEAQ, per germline (reference sequence). CDR3 length equals 16 residues. Here the CDR3 reads CASSLVGRRSYNEQFF. CDR3 nucleotide sequence: TGTGCCAGCAGCTTAGTAGGGAGGAGGTCCTACAATGAGCAGTTCTTC.

The V gene is TRBV28, the J gene TRBJ2-2; 10 bases match TRBD1. The length of the CDR3 is 15 residues. Germline V gives CDR1 MDHEN, CDR2 SYDVKM. The V and J ends lost 3 bases and 5 bases, in that order; junction bases with no gene match: 3. As DNA, the CDR3 is TGTGCCAGCAGTTTGGACAGGGGGAGAACCGGGGAGCTGTTTTTT. Translation gives CASSLDRGRTGELFF.

The chain has TRBV5-1 and TRBJ2-1, with D maybe TRBD1 (6 bases). The V and J ends lost 3 bases and 0 bases respectively, with 28 bases between them. This CDR3 has 21 residues. From germline, CDR1 is SGHRS and CDR2 YFSETQ. The CDR3 bases are TGCGCCAGCAGCTGGGGGACGGCCAGGGGTATGAAGGGGAACTCCTACAATGAGCAGTTCTTC. It specifies CASSWGTARGMKGNSYNEQFF.

The chain combines TRBV28 with TRBJ2-3, with 9 bases identical to TRBD2. CDR1 MDHEN and CDR2 SYDVKM come from the germline V gene. The CDR3 is 20 amino acids. J was trimmed by 5 bases and V by 0 bases; bases with no gene match: 18. CDR3 sequence: CASSLWPYGCAGGPLDTQYF. CDR3 nucleotides: TGTGCCAGCAGTTTATGGCCCTATGGATGCGCGGGAGGGCCGTTAGATACGCAGTATTTT.

This clone was seen just once. The chain combines TRBV29-1 with TRBJ1-2; no firm D call. The V end was cut by 4 bases, the J end by 5 bases, with 14 bases between. Germline assignment: CDR1 SQVTM and CDR2 ANQGSEA. CDR3 length equals 13 residues. CDR3 bases: TGCAGCGTTGTTAAGGCCCCCACATATGGCTACACCTTC. This gives the protein CSVVKAPTYGYTF.

The rearrangement links TRBV5-5 to TRBJ2-7; maybe TRBD2 (6 bases). This CDR3 comprises 14 residues. Germline CDR1 SGHKS, CDR2 YYEKEE (reference sequence). Between the trimmed V and J ends, which lost 4 bases and 2 bases, there was a span of 13 bases. The CDR3 DNA reads TGTGCCAGCAGCCCTCGGGAGTTGGCCTACGAGCAGTACTTC. It encodes CASSPRELAYEQYF.

The chain carries TRBV4-1 and TRBJ2-6; D call uncertain. The CDR3 is 18 amino acids. Per the germline V gene, CDR1 is MGHRA and CDR2 is YSYEKL. Trimming took 1 base from V and 4 from J, leaving 17 bases between them. The CDR3 bases are TGCGCCAGCAGCCAAGTGTCGTCGGGTTTTAGAGGGGCCAACGTCCTGACTTTC. Translated, it gives CASSQVSSGFRGANVLTF.

This clone showed up just once. The rearrangement joins TRBV11-2 to TRBJ2-5; TRBD2 might be the D (5 bases). Trimming took off 6 bases at V and 2 bases at J, with 16 bases between the two ends. The CDR3 consists of 15 residues. Germline lookup yields CDR1 SGHAT and CDR2 FQNNGV. CDR3 in DNA: TGTGCCAGCAGTTCCCCCCGGGGTAGACAAGAGACCCAGTACTTC. Amino acids: CASSSPRGRQETQYF.

This chain uses TRBV27 with TRBJ1-1; D possibly corresponds to TRBD1 (6 bases). From germline, CDR1 is MNHEY and CDR2 SMNVEV (reference sequence). V was cut by 6 bases and J by 1 base, with 18 bases left in between. The CDR3 is made up of 16 amino acids. CDR3 sequence: CASRPGPDRRNTEAFF. CDR3 sequence (DNA): TGTGCCAGCAGGCCGGGTCCGGACAGAAGGAACACTGAAGCTTTCTTT.